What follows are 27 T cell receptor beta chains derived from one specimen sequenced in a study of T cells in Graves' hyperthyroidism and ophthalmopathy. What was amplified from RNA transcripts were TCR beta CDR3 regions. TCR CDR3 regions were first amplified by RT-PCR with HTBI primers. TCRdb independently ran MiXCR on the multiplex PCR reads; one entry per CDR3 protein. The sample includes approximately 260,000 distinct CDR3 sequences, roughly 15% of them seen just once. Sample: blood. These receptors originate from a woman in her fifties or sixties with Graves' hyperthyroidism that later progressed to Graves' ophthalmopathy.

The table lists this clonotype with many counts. The CDR3, as DNA: TGCGCCAGCAGGGAGGGTAGCCAGGCTGATGGCTACACCTTC. Its translation is CASREGSQADGYTF. The chain joins TRBV5-1 to TRBJ1-2; D gene unclear. The CDR3 sequence is 14 residues long. Trimming shortened V by 5 bases and J by 6 bases, and 17 bases separated the two germline ends. The germline V gene encodes CDR1 SGHRS and CDR2 YFSETQ.

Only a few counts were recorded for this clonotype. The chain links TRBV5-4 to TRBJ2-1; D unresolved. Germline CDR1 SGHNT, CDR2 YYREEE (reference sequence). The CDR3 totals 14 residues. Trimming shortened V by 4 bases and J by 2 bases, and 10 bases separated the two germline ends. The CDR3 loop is CASSPSTAYNEQFF. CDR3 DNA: TGTGCCAGCAGCCCCTCCACCGCCTACAATGAGCAGTTCTTC.

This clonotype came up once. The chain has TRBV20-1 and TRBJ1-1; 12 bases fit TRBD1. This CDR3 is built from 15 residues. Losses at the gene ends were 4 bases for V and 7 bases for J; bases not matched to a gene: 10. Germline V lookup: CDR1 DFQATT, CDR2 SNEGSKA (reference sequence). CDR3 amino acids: CSATAGTGGKVEAFF. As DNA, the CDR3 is TGCAGTGCTACGGCCGGGACAGGGGGCAAGGTTGAAGCTTTCTTT.

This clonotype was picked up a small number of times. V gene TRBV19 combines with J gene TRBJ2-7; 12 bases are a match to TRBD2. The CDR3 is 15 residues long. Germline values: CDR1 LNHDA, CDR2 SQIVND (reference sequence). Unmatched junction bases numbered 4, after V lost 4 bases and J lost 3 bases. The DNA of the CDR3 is TGTGCCAGTAGTAACAGGGGACTAGCGGGCTACGAGCAGTACTTC. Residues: CASSNRGLAGYEQYF.

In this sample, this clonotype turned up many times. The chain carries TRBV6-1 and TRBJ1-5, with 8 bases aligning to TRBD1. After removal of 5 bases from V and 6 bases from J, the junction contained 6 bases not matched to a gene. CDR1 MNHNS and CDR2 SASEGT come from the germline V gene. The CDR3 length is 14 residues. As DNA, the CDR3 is TGTGCCAGCAGTCACAGGGGGTATGGTCAGCCCCAGCATTTT. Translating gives CASSHRGYGQPQHF.

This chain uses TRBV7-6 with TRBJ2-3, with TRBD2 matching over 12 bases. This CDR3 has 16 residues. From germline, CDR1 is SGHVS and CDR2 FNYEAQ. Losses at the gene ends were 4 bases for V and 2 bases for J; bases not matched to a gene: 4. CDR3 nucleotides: TGTGCCAGCAGCTATACTAGCGGGAGGCACACAGATACGCAGTATTTT. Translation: CASSYTSGRHTDTQYF.

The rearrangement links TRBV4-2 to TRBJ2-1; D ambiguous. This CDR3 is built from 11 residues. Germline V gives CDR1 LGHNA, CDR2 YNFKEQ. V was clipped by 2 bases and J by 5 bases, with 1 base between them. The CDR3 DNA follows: TGTGCCAGCAGCCAAAACAATGAGCAGTTCTTC. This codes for CASSQNNEQFF.

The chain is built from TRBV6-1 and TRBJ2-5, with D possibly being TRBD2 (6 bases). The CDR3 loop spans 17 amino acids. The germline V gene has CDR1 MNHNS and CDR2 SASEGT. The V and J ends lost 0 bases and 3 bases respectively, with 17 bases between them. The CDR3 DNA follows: TGTGCCAGCAGTGAAGCTACGTGGGCAGCGGGCGAAGAGACCCAGTACTTC. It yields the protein CASSEATWAAGEETQYF.

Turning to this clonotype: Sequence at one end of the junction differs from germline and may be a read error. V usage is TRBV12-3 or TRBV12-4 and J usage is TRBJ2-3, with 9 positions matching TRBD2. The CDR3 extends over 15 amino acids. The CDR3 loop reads CASEGLREGTDTRYF. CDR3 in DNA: TGTGCCAGCGAGGGTTTGCGGGAGGGAACAGATACGCGGTATTTT.

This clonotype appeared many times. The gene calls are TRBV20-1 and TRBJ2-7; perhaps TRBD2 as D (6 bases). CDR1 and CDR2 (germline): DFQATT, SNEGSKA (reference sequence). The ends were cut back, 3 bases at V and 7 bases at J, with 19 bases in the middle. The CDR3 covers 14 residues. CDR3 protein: CSARARVTRWEQYF. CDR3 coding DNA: TGCAGTGCTAGGGCTCGCGTGACTAGATGGGAGCAGTACTTC.

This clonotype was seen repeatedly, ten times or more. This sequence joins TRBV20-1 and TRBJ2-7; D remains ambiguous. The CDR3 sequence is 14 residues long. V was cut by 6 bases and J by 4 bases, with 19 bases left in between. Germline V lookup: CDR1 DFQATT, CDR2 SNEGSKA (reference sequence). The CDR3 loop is CSAPGLIRPYEQYF. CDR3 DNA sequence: TGCAGTGCCCCGGGCCTCATCCGGCCTTACGAGCAGTACTTC.

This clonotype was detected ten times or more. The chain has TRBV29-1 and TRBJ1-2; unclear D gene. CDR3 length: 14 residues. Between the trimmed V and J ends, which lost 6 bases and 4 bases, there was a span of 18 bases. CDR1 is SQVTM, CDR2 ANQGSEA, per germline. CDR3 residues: CSVKTVGYGYGYTF. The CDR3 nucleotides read TGCAGCGTGAAAACAGTGGGGTATGGCTATGGCTACACCTTC. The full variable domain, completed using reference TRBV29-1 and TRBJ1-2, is SAVISQKPSRDICQRGTSLTIQCQVDSQVTMMFWYRQQPGQSLTLIATANQGSEATYESGFVIDKFPISRPNLTFSTLTVSNMSPEDSSIYLCSVKTVGYGYGYTFGSGTRLTVV.

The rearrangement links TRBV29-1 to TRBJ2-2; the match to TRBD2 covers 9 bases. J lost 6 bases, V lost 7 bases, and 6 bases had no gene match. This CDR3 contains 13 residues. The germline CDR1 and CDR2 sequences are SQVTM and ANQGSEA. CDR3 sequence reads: CSASGDNPGELFF. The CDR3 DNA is TGCAGCGCTAGCGGGGACAATCCCGGGGAGCTGTTTTTT.

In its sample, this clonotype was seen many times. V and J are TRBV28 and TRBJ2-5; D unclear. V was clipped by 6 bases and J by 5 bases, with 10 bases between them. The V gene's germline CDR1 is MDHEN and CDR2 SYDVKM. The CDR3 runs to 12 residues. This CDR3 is CASRLNWETQYF. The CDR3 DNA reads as TGTGCCAGCAGACTGAACTGGGAGACCCAGTACTTC.

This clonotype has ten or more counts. This chain's CDR3 is CASREAGGTRGNTIYF. The CDR3 nucleotides are TGTGCCAGCAGAGAGGCAGGGGGTACCCGTGGAAACACCATATATTTT. J is TRBJ1-3 and V is TRBV28; 7 bases map to TRBD1. The CDR3 contains 16 residues. Losses at the gene ends were 6 bases for V and 3 bases for J; bases not matched to a gene: 11. The germline gives CDR1 MDHEN, CDR2 SYDVKM.

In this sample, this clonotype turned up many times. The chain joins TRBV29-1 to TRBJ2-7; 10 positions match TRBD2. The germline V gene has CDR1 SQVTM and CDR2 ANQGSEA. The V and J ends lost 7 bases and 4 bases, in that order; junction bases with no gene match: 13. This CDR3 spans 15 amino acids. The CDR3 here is CSAEGPSGSRYEQYF. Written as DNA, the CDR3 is TGCAGCGCCGAGGGACCTAGCGGGAGTAGGTACGAGCAGTACTTC.

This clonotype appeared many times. CDR3 nucleotide sequence: TGCAGCGTTTGCATGGGACAGGGCTACGAGCAGTACTTC. It encodes CSVCMGQGYEQYF. This sequence joins TRBV29-1 and TRBJ2-7, with 9 bases aligning to TRBD1. Losses at the gene ends were 5 bases for V and 3 bases for J; bases not matched to a gene: 5. This CDR3 is built from 13 residues. Germline CDR1 and CDR2: SQVTM and ANQGSEA.

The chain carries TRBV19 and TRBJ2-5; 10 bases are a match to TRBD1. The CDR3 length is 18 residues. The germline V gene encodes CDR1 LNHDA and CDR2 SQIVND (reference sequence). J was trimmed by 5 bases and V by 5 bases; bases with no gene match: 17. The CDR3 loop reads CASSPIGTGAKLLETQYF. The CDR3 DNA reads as TGTGCCAGTAGTCCCATCGGGACAGGGGCTAAATTGTTGGAGACCCAGTACTTC. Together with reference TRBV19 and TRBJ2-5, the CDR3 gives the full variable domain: DGGITQSPKYLFRKEGQNVTLSCEQNLNHDAMYWYRQDPGQGLRLIYYSQIVNDFQKGDIAEGYSVSREKKESFPLTVTSAQKNPTAFYLCASSPIGTGAKLLETQYFGPGTRLLVL.

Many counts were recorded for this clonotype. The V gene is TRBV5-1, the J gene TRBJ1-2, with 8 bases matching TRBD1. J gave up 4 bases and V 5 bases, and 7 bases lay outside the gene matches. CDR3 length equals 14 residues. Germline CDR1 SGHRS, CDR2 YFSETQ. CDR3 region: CASRGGQGGYGYTF. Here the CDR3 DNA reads TGCGCCAGCAGGGGAGGACAGGGTGGCTATGGCTACACCTTC.

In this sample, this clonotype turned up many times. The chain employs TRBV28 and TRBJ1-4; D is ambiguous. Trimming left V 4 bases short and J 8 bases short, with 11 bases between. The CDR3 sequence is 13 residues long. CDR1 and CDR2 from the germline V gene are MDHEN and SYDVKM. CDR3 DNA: TGTGCCAGCAGTTGGACCTACCGAGAAAAACTGTTTTTT. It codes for CASSWTYREKLFF.

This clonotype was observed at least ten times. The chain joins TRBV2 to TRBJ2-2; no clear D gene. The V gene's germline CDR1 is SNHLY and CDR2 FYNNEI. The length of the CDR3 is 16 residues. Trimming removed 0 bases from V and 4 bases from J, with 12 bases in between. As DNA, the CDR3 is TGTGCCAGCAGTGAAGCTGGCTCCTCGGGCACCGGGGAGCTGTTTTTT. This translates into CASSEAGSSGTGELFF.

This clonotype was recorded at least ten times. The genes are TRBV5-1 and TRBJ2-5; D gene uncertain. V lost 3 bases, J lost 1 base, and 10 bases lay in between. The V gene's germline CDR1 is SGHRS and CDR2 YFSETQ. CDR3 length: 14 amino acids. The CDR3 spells CASSSATIQETQYF. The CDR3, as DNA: TGCGCCAGCAGCTCGGCTACTATCCAAGAGACCCAGTACTTC.

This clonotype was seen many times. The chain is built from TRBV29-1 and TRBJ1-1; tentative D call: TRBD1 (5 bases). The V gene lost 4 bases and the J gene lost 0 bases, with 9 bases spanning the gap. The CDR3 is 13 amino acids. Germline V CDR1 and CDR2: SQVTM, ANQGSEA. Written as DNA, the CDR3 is TGCAGCGTTGCGGGACTAATGAACACTGAAGCTTTCTTT. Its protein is CSVAGLMNTEAFF.

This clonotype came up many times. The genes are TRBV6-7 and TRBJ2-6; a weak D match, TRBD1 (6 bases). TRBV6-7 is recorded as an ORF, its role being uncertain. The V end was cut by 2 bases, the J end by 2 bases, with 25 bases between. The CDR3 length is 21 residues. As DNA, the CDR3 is TGTGCCAGCAGTTACCGAACAGGGAGCACTACGCAGAGAGCTGGGGCCAACGTCCTGACTTTC. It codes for CASSYRTGSTTQRAGANVLTF.

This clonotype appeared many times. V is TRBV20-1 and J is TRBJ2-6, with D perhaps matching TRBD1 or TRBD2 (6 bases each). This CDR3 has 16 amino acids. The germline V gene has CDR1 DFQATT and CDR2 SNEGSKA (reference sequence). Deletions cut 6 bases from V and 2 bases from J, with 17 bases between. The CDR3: CSASGGSFTGANVLTF. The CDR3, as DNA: TGCAGTGCGTCCGGGGGCAGCTTCACTGGGGCCAACGTCCTGACTTTC.

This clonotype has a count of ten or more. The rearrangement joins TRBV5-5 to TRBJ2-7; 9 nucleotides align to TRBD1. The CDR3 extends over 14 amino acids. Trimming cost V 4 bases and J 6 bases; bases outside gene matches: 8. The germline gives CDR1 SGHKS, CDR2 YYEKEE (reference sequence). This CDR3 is CASSPWDRVSEQYF. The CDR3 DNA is TGTGCCAGCAGCCCCTGGGACAGGGTCTCCGAGCAGTACTTC.

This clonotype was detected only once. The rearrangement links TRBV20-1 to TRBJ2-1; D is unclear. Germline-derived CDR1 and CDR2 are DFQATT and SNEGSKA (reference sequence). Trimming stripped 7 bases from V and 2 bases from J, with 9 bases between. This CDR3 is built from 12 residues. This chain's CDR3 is CSGDSAYNEQFF. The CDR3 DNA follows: TGCAGTGGAGACTCGGCCTACAATGAGCAGTTCTTC.